These 26 T cell receptor beta chains share one sample of origin, sequenced in a study of regulatory T cells in long-lasting Graves disease. Described time point: newly diagnosed GD, antithyroid drugs for less than 3 months. Extracted PBMC RNA gave rise to the TCR library. Sequencing libraries for TCR beta were prepared with iRepertoire HTBI primers and Arm-PCR of CDR3 regions. TCRdb used MiXCR to reprocess the multiplex PCR reads, holding one entry per CDR3 protein. The sample has about 530,000 distinct CDR3 sequences, approximately 16% seen once. The data also belong to a second study, concerning T cells in Graves' hyperthyroidism and ophthalmopathy.

Sample: peripheral blood mononuclear cells (PBMCs), taken at new diagnosis, from a patient treated with antithyroid drugs. The receptor set was obtained from a middle-aged woman with Graves disease.

This clonotype was detected only a few times. A read error may produce the germline difference seen at one junction end. The rearrangement uses TRBV5-1 and TRBJ1-1; TRBD1 matches 8 bases. CDR1 and CDR2 (germline): SGHRS, YFSETQ. The CDR3 covers 15 residues. This chain's CDR3 is CASSGGQGATTEAFF. CDR3 bases: TGTGCCAGCAGCGGCGGACAGGGTGCGACCACTGAAGCTTTCTTT.

This clonotype has at least ten counts. The CDR3 DNA reads TGTGCCAGCAGTTTAGACGGGGGGGGCCGCCAAGAGACCCAGTACTTC. Its translation is CASSLDGGGRQETQYF. This chain joins TRBV12-3 or TRBV12-4 and TRBJ2-5; TRBD2 matches at 8 bases. The CDR3 runs 16 residues. The V and J ends lost 1 base and 1 base, in that order; junction bases with no gene match: 5.

This clonotype has a count of ten or more. The CDR3 nucleotides read TGCAGCGTCAAGTTGACAGGCGCCTACGAGCAGTACTTC. It specifies CSVKLTGAYEQYF. The chain combines TRBV29-1 with TRBJ2-7; a weak D match, TRBD1 (6 bases). Germline CDR1 reads SQVTM; CDR2 reads ANQGSEA. The CDR3 totals 13 residues. V was shortened by 6 bases and J by 2 bases, with 14 bases between the two germline ends.

This clonotype was seen a handful of times. This chain connects TRBV27 to TRBJ2-5, with D possibly matching TRBD2 (6 bases). Trimming shortened V by 6 bases and J by 3 bases, and 14 bases separated the two germline ends. Germline CDR1 MNHEY, CDR2 SMNVEV (reference sequence). CDR3 length: 14 amino acids. Here the CDR3 reads CASSLAGLEETQYF. CDR3 nucleotides: TGTGCCAGCAGCCTCGCGGGGCTAGAAGAGACCCAGTACTTC.

This clonotype was counted a few times. The chain joins TRBV20-1 to TRBJ1-4, with D perhaps TRBD1 (5 bases). V was trimmed by 5 bases and J by 8 bases, leaving 15 bases between them. CDR3 length: 13 residues. The germline gives CDR1 DFQATT, CDR2 SNEGSKA (reference sequence). The DNA of the CDR3 is TGCAGTGCTGGGGGTGGATATCGGGAAAAACTGTTTTTT. This gives the protein CSAGGGYREKLFF.

This clonotype was observed a handful of times. The rearrangement links TRBV6-1 to TRBJ1-5; D not certain. V lost 3 bases to trimming and J lost 7 bases, with 7 bases between them. Germline CDR1 and CDR2: MNHNS and SASEGT. This CDR3 has 12 amino acids. This CDR3 reads CASSDTAQPQHF. As DNA, the CDR3 is TGTGCCAGCAGTGATACAGCACAGCCCCAGCATTTT.

This clonotype was observed many times. This sequence joins TRBV6-2 or TRBV6-3 and TRBJ2-3; D uncertain. V lost 0 bases to trimming and J lost 2 bases, with 9 bases between them. The CDR3 covers 15 residues. Germline V lookup: CDR1 MNHEY, CDR2 SVGEGT. In nucleotides, the CDR3 is TGTGCCAGCAGTTACTCTGGCCAACCCACAGATACGCAGTATTTT. Translated: CASSYSGQPTDTQYF.

This clonotype has ten or more counts. The chain uses TRBV7-2 and TRBJ2-3, with D maybe TRBD2 (5 bases). Germline V lookup: CDR1 SGHTA, CDR2 FQGNSA. This CDR3 spans 14 amino acids. V gave up 5 bases and J gave up 8 bases, with 17 bases separating them. The CDR3 DNA is TGTGCCAGCAGCAGGGCCTACAATGCGGGTACGCAGTATTTT. Translation gives CASSRAYNAGTQYF.

Many counts were recorded for this clonotype. The V and J genes are TRBV11-2 and TRBJ2-7; D call uncertain. This CDR3 has 12 amino acids. The germline CDR1 and CDR2 sequences are SGHAT and FQNNGV. Trimming removed 5 bases at V and 5 bases at J, with 10 bases between. The CDR3 DNA reads TGTGCCAGCAGCCGCGTCCGGGACGAGCAGTACTTC. Its translation: CASSRVRDEQYF.

This sequence joins TRBV5-4 and TRBJ1-1; possibly TRBD1 for D (5 bases). V was cut by 4 bases and J by 10 bases, with 14 bases left in between. The CDR3 totals 12 residues. Looked up from germline, CDR1 is SGHNT and CDR2 is YYREEE (reference sequence). The CDR3 DNA reads TGTGCCAGCAGCCCTATGGGACGGGCAGCTTTCTTT. Translating gives CASSPMGRAAFF.

The gene calls are TRBV28 and TRBJ1-1, with D perhaps matching TRBD1 (6 bases). This CDR3 region has 14 residues. Germline-derived CDR1 and CDR2 are MDHEN and SYDVKM. The V gene lost 11 bases and the J gene lost 2 bases, with 18 bases spanning the gap. The CDR3 DNA reads TGTGCCTCCCAACCGCGGGACAACAACACTGAAGCTTTCTTT. This codes for CASQPRDNNTEAFF.

The V gene is TRBV20-1, the J gene TRBJ2-2; 7 nucleotides line up with TRBD1. V gave up 5 bases and J gave up 0 bases; unmatched junction bases: 6. The CDR3 length is 15 residues. The germline CDR1 and CDR2 sequences are DFQATT and SNEGSKA (reference sequence). The CDR3 coding sequence is TGCAGTGCTTCCCTCGGGACAGCGAACACCGGGGAGCTGTTTTTT. Translating it yields CSASLGTANTGELFF.

This clonotype has a count of ten or more. The J gene is TRBJ2-5, the V gene TRBV7-9; 10 bases match TRBD1. The CDR3 has 15 residues. V gave up 5 bases and J gave up 5 bases; unmatched junction bases: 8. Germline V gives CDR1 SEHNR, CDR2 FQNEAQ (reference sequence). CDR3 loop: CASSRPGTGAETQYF. CDR3 DNA: TGTGCCAGCAGCCGTCCCGGGACAGGGGCCGAGACCCAGTACTTC.

The gene calls are TRBV12-3 or TRBV12-4 and TRBJ1-4; D is unclear. This CDR3 has 13 residues. V was cut by 11 bases and J by 4 bases, with 14 bases left in between. The CDR3 DNA sequence: TGTGCCTCCTGGGCCTGGGGTAATGAAAAACTGTTTTTT. It codes for CASWAWGNEKLFF.

The chain carries TRBV30 and TRBJ1-1; D is unclear. The CDR3 is made up of 12 amino acids. CDR1 GTSNPN and CDR2 SVGIG come from the germline V gene (reference sequence). The germline V and J ends were trimmed by 5 bases and 7 bases, with 14 bases remaining between them. The CDR3 coding sequence is TGTGCCTGGGTCGGACTTAGCCTTGAAGCTTTCTTT. Residues: CAWVGLSLEAFF.

This clonotype was found once. The CDR3 nucleotides are TGTGCCAGTAGTATAGATAGTAGCGGCACCGGGGAGCTGTTTTTT. Protein product: CASSIDSSGTGELFF. The V call is TRBV19, the J call TRBJ2-2, with D possibly TRBD2 on 6 matching bases. The CDR3 loop spans 15 amino acids. V lost 0 bases and J lost 4, with 9 bases in between. CDR1 and CDR2 from the germline V gene are LNHDA and SQIVND (reference sequence). Using reference TRBV19 and TRBJ2-2 for the parts outside the CDR3, the full variable domain is DGGITQSPKYLFRKEGQNVTLSCEQNLNHDAMYWYRQDPGQGLRLIYYSQIVNDFQKGDIAEGYSVSREKKESFPLTVTSAQKNPTAFYLCASSIDSSGTGELFFGEGSRLTVL.

The chain has TRBV3-1 and TRBJ2-3, with 12 bases identical to TRBD2. The J call may be in error: the DNA end matches TRBJ2-5 better. Per germline, CDR1 LGHDT and CDR2 YNNKEL (reference sequence). The CDR3 is 19 residues long. The CDR3 sequence: CASSSNRMLAGGPRETQYF. The CDR3 DNA reads as TGTGCCAGCAGCTCAAACCGGATGCTAGCGGGGGGGCCTAGAGAGACCCAGTACTTC.

Only a few counts were recorded for this clonotype. This sequence joins TRBV7-9 and TRBJ2-5; perhaps D is TRBD1 or TRBD2 (5 bases each). V gave up 1 base and J gave up 8 bases, with 11 bases separating them. Germline CDR1 and CDR2: SEHNR and FQNEAQ (reference sequence). The CDR3 spans 13 residues. CDR3 amino acids: CASSLGDRGTQYF. In DNA form, the CDR3 reads TGTGCCAGCAGCTTAGGGGACCGCGGCACCCAGTACTTC.

The table lists this clonotype with many counts. V is TRBV2 and J is TRBJ2-5, with TRBD2 matching 13 bases. The CDR3 consists of 14 residues. The trim removed 9 bases at V and 5 bases at J, leaving 6 bases unmatched. Germline CDR1 reads SNHLY; CDR2 reads FYNNEI. In nucleotides, the CDR3 is TGTGCCAGTTGGGGACTAGCGGGGATGGAGACCCAGTACTTC. Its protein product is CASWGLAGMETQYF.

This clonotype has at least ten counts. J is TRBJ1-1 and V is TRBV6-5; 9 bases are a match to TRBD1. After removal of 2 bases from V and 3 bases from J, the junction contained 4 bases not matched to a gene. Per the germline V gene, CDR1 is MNHEY and CDR2 is SVGAGI. This CDR3 has 15 amino acids. DNA for the CDR3: TGTGCCAGCAGTTACGGCCGACAGGGGGACACTGAAGCTTTCTTT. Translating gives CASSYGRQGDTEAFF.

Details on this clonotype: With a much larger clone just one base away, this may be a read error. The J gene is TRBJ2-2, the V gene TRBV10-3, with 9 positions matching TRBD1. The CDR3 spans 15 residues. From germline, CDR1 is ENHRY and CDR2 SYGVKD. V lost 10 bases, J lost 1 base, and 7 bases stayed unmatched. CDR3 bases: TGTGCCACCAGAACGGGACAGGGGAACACCGGGGAGCTGTTTTTT. Translating gives CATRTGQGNTGELFF.

This clonotype was seen a handful of times. The chain employs TRBV7-3 and TRBJ2-3; D remains unclear. The V and J ends lost 5 bases and 0 bases respectively, with 15 bases between them. CDR3 length equals 16 residues. The germline V gene has CDR1 SGHTA and CDR2 FQGTGA. CDR3 loop: CASSPGWPASTDTQYF. Written as DNA, the CDR3 is TGTGCCAGCAGCCCCGGGTGGCCTGCTAGCACAGATACGCAGTATTTT.

Ten or more counts support this clonotype. The rearrangement uses TRBV12-3 or TRBV12-4 and TRBJ1-4; 10 bases match TRBD1. CDR3 length equals 14 residues. The ends lost 6 bases at V and 7 bases at J; junction bases unmatched: 5. CDR3 bases: TGTGCCAGCAGCCCCCGGGACAGGGGTGAAAAACTGTTTTTT. It codes for CASSPRDRGEKLFF.

Note on this clonotype: The junction shows a germline mismatch at one end, possibly a read error. The gene calls are TRBV7-7 and TRBJ2-5; 7 bases map to TRBD2. The CDR3 loop spans 14 amino acids. CDR1 is SSHAT, CDR2 FNYEAQ, per germline (reference sequence). The chain's CDR3 is CASSPELAKETQYF. The CDR3 nucleotides are TGTGCTAGCAGCCCAGAACTAGCGAAAGAGACCCAGTACTTC.

This clonotype was detected many times. One junction end does not reproduce the germline sequence, and a read error may be involved. V and J are TRBV5-1 and TRBJ2-1; 7 bases map to TRBD1. CDR1 and CDR2 from the germline V gene are SGHRS and YFSETQ. This CDR3 has 13 residues. The CDR3 reads CASSLGTDNEQFF. CDR3 DNA sequence: TGTGCCAGCAGCTTAGGGACAGACAATGAGCAGTTCTTC.

As regards this clonotype: Its ends do not fully match the called genes, so a read error is possible. This CDR3 reads CASSLRSGANVLTF. DNA of the CDR3: TGTGCCAGCAGTTTGCGCTCTGGGGCCAACGTCCTGACTTTC. The J gene is TRBJ2-6, the V gene TRBV5-1; D unresolved. CDR1 and CDR2 (germline): SGHRS, YFSETQ. The CDR3 spans 14 residues.